This entry features one T cell receptor (beta chain) sequence. Its matching antigen is unknown. Data came from immunoSEQ multiplex PCR; TCRdb stores just in-frame clones and leaves some out. The sample lists about 27,000 clones, about 78% occurring once. All patients relapsed after autologous stem cell transplantation, and brentuximab vedotin exposure varied. The sample is drawn from a study of PD-1 blockade in classical Hodgkin lymphoma. Study observations and caveats: Before treatment, complete responders showed about the same diversity as newly diagnosed patients. Nivolumab starters within 1 year of ASCT were excluded.

The CDR3 covers 20 residues. Sample: peripheral blood mononuclear cells (PBMCs), taken before the second cycle of nivolumab. The receptor's source is a human donor with classical Hodgkin lymphoma. The gene calls are TRBV1 and TRBJ1-4; TRBD1, the table's D call, was not compared with the DNA. TRBV1 is a pseudogene. In DNA, the CDR3 is TGCACCAGCAGCCAAGAAAAAACGGGACAAACGATTCCAACTAATGAAAAACTGTTTTTT. Encoded protein: CTSSQEKTGQTIPTNEKLFF.